This T cell receptor (beta chain) was identified during a study of blood T cell repertoires in COVID-19. The CDR3 is made up of 13 amino acids. The V end was cut by 5 bases, the J end by 6 bases, with 11 bases between. Clones were sequenced by immunoSEQ multiplex PCR, and TCRdb holds only the in-frame ones, with some missing. The profile shows roughly 98,000 clones, roughly 82% of them singletons. The material sequenced was peripheral blood. The receptor was isolated from a man in his 70s with active or convalescent COVID-19. The gene calls are TRBV12-3 or TRBV12-4 and TRBJ2-1; weak D call: TRBD2 (5 bases). CDR3 loop: CASSTQRANEQFF. The CDR3 DNA reads as TGTGCCAGCAGTACCCAGAGGGCCAATGAGCAGTTCTTC.